The 24 T cell receptor beta chains listed next were all sequenced from one sample in a study of graft-versus-host responses after intestinal transplantation. Only in-frame clones appear in the TCRdb table, and some are missing; sequencing was by immunoSEQ multiplex PCR. This sample yields 96,000 or so clones, of which 92% are seen a single time; around 0.17% belongs to the top ten. For these TCRs, the target antigens are not known. The material sequenced was unstimulated CD4+ T cells sorted from spleen or lymph node cells, taken before intestinal transplant. The receptors originated from a human donor who received an intestinal transplant.

This chain uses TRBV30 with TRBJ1-6; 7 positions match TRBD1. CDR1 and CDR2 (germline): GTSNPN, SVGIG (reference sequence). The CDR3 loop spans 14 amino acids. V dropped 0 bases and J dropped 5; count of bases not matched to a gene: 1. The chain's CDR3 is CAWSVTGDNSPLHF. CDR3 coding DNA: TGTGCCTGGAGTGTTACAGGGGATAATTCACCCCTCCACTTT.

This clone was seen a few times. The V call is TRBV6-5, the J call TRBJ1-4; D might be TRBD1 (6 bases). Germline V CDR1 and CDR2: MNHEY, SVGAGI. The CDR3 extends over 15 amino acids. Trimming removed 5 bases from V and 3 bases from J, with 13 bases in between. This CDR3 reads CASSPTGLSNEKLFF. CDR3 bases: TGTGCCAGCAGTCCCACAGGGCTTTCTAATGAAAAACTGTTTTTT.

The gene calls are TRBV5-1 and TRBJ1-1; D remains ambiguous. The germline V gene has CDR1 SGHRS and CDR2 YFSETQ. This CDR3 contains 13 residues. With 5 bases removed from V and 3 bases from J, the gap between germline ends came to 11 bases. The CDR3 is CASREDADTEAFF. The CDR3 DNA sequence: TGCGCCAGCAGAGAGGATGCCGACACTGAAGCTTTCTTT.

For the CDR3, the DNA is TGTGCCAGCAGCCAATACAGAGATAGCAATCAGCCCCAGCATTTT. Translating gives CASSQYRDSNQPQHF. The chain links TRBV7-2 to TRBJ1-5; D is undetermined. CDR1 SGHTA and CDR2 FQGNSA come from the germline V gene. V gave up 5 bases and J gave up 0 bases, with 11 bases separating them. The CDR3 sequence is 15 residues long.

The chain joins TRBV5-1 to TRBJ2-3; TRBD1 matches at 7 bases. The CDR3 extends over 14 amino acids. Germline V gene lookup returns CDR1 SGHRS and CDR2 YFSETQ. V gave up 4 bases and J gave up 6 bases; unmatched junction bases: 8. CDR3 sequence reads: CASSDPGQTDTQYF. In nucleotides, the CDR3 is TGCGCCAGCAGCGATCCGGGACAGACCGATACGCAGTATTTT.

The chain links TRBV13 to TRBJ1-3; possible D gene TRBD1, 5 bases. The V gene lost 0 bases and the J gene lost 4 bases, with 13 bases spanning the gap. Per the germline V gene, CDR1 is PRHDT and CDR2 is FYEKMQ (reference sequence). The CDR3 length is 16 residues. The CDR3 sequence is CASSLGRRGSGNTIYF. The CDR3 region has the DNA TGTGCCAGCAGCTTAGGCCGGCGGGGGTCAGGAAACACCATATATTTT.

V usage is TRBV6-5 and J usage is TRBJ2-7; TRBD2 is a possible D gene (6 bases). There are 11 residues in the CDR3. Germline assignment: CDR1 MNHEY and CDR2 SVGAGI. Trimming took off 6 bases at V and 9 bases at J, with 12 bases between the two ends. DNA for the CDR3: TGTGCCAGCAGCTGGGGACTCGCGCAGTACTTC. It codes for CASSWGLAQYF.

This clone was detected once. The chain has TRBV5-6 and TRBJ2-2; maybe TRBD2 (5 bases). V lost 3 bases, J lost 7 bases, and 16 bases lay in between. The CDR3 totals 15 residues. Per the germline V gene, CDR1 is SGHDT and CDR2 is YYEEEE. CDR3 loop: CASSYHPEDGGELFF. DNA for the CDR3: TGTGCCAGCAGCTACCATCCGGAGGATGGCGGGGAGCTGTTTTTT. The full variable domain, completed using reference TRBV5-6 and TRBJ2-2, is DAGVTQSPTHLIKTRGQQVTLRCSPKSGHDTVSWYQQALGQGPQFIFQYYEEEERQRGNFPDRFSGHQFPNYSSELNVNALLLGDSALYLCASSYHPEDGGELFFGEGSRLTVL.

The chain recombines TRBV29-1 with TRBJ1-1, with a tentative D call TRBD1 (5 bases). The CDR3 contains 13 residues. Germline loops: CDR1 SQVTM, CDR2 ANQGSEA. Trimming pared 4 bases from V and 6 bases from J, leaving 15 bases between. The CDR3 loop reads CSVVGRGGAEAFF. CDR3 in DNA: TGCAGCGTTGTCGGAAGGGGAGGGGCTGAAGCTTTCTTT.

The rearrangement uses TRBV19 and TRBJ1-1; perhaps TRBD1 as D (6 bases). The germline V and J ends were trimmed by 4 bases and 5 bases, with 14 bases remaining between them. CDR1 is LNHDA, CDR2 SQIVND, per germline (reference sequence). CDR3 length: 14 residues. CDR3 DNA sequence: TGTGCCAGTAGTAAGTACAGGGAGGGGACTGAAGCTTTCTTT. Its protein product is CASSKYREGTEAFF.

The chain's CDR3 is CASSPGQGVDYGYTF. The CDR3 DNA follows: TGTGCCAGCTCACCAGGACAGGGGGTGGACTATGGCTACACCTTC. V and J are TRBV18 and TRBJ1-2; 10 nucleotides match TRBD1. The CDR3 runs to 15 residues. Trimming took 2 bases from V and 3 from J; bases not matched to a gene: 3. The germline CDR1 and CDR2 sequences are KGHSH and LQKENI.

The chain is built from TRBV30 and TRBJ1-1; no clear D gene. The V end lost 8 bases, the J end lost 2 bases, and 9 bases lay between the germline ends. The germline gives CDR1 GTSNPN, CDR2 SVGIG (reference sequence). The CDR3 spans 11 residues. The DNA for the CDR3 is TGTGCCGGAGGGAGAAACACTGAAGCTTTCTTT. This codes for CAGGRNTEAFF.

The chain combines TRBV6-1 with TRBJ1-5; perhaps TRBD1 as D (6 bases). The V end was cut by 7 bases, the J end by 7 bases, with 11 bases between. The germline V gene has CDR1 MNHNS and CDR2 SASEGT. The CDR3 has 12 residues. CDR3 DNA sequence: TGTGCCAGCACTACAGGGTTACAGCCCCAGCATTTT. Translation gives CASTTGLQPQHF.

The chain recombines TRBV28 with TRBJ1-5; 9 bases are a match to TRBD1. V was pared by 7 bases and J by 4 bases, with 8 bases of the junction left unmatched. Looked up from germline, CDR1 is MDHEN and CDR2 is SYDVKM. The CDR3 contains 15 residues. The CDR3 sequence: CASTNRDRANQPQHF. In DNA, the CDR3 is TGTGCCAGCACCAACCGGGACAGGGCAAATCAGCCCCAGCATTTT.

This chain links TRBV7-9 with TRBJ2-7; 7 bases match TRBD1. Germline V gives CDR1 SEHNR, CDR2 FQNEAQ (reference sequence). CDR3 length equals 13 residues. V was clipped by 5 bases and J by 5 bases; unmatched bases: 6. CDR3 coding DNA: TGTGCCAGCAGCCTAGGACAGGAAGACGAGCAGTACTTC. Protein product: CASSLGQEDEQYF.

This chain links TRBV27 with TRBJ1-5; 8 bases match TRBD1. Losses at the gene ends were 8 bases for V and 4 bases for J; bases not matched to a gene: 31. CDR1 is MNHEY and CDR2 is SMNVEV in the germline V gene (reference sequence). CDR3 length equals 22 residues. This chain's CDR3 is CASPDFGLIVGQGGRENQPQHF. CDR3 nucleotide sequence: TGTGCCAGCCCTGATTTTGGTCTAATAGTTGGACAGGGTGGTCGGGAGAATCAGCCCCAGCATTTT.

The J gene is TRBJ1-4, the V gene TRBV18; D possibly corresponds to TRBD1 (5 bases). Germline assignment: CDR1 KGHSH and CDR2 LQKENI. This CDR3 region has 15 residues. Trimming took 2 bases from V and 2 from J, leaving 9 bases between them. As DNA, the CDR3 is TGTGCCAGCTCACCAGTGTCAGGGACTAATGAAAAACTGTTTTTT. This codes for CASSPVSGTNEKLFF.

This clone was counted a few times. The J gene is TRBJ2-1, the V gene TRBV5-6; TRBD2 might be the D (6 bases). The germline gives CDR1 SGHDT, CDR2 YYEEEE. The germline V and J ends were trimmed by 4 bases and 1 base, with 12 bases remaining between them. The CDR3 is made up of 15 amino acids. The CDR3 protein is CASSLDYSSYNEQFF. The CDR3 coding sequence is TGTGCCAGCAGCCTGGACTATTCTTCCTACAATGAGCAGTTCTTC.

The V and J genes are TRBV7-9 and TRBJ2-5; unclear D gene. Germline V gene sequence: CDR1 SEHNR, CDR2 FQNEAQ (reference sequence). The CDR3 extends over 13 amino acids. Trimming cost V 3 bases and J 2 bases, with 7 bases left between them. The CDR3 bases are TGTGCCAGCAGCTTTTCCGGTCAAGAGACCCAGTACTTC. Translated, it gives CASSFSGQETQYF.

This chain connects TRBV7-2 to TRBJ2-2; D might be TRBD1 (5 bases). The V and J ends lost 0 bases and 6 bases respectively, with 20 bases between them. CDR3 length: 18 amino acids. Germline-derived CDR1 and CDR2 are SGHTA and FQGNSA. CDR3 in DNA: TGTGCCAGCAGCTTAGCGTATGGTCTAGGGGCAGGGCCCGGGGAGCTGTTTTTT. Its protein is CASSLAYGLGAGPGELFF.

The chain recombines TRBV9 with TRBJ2-3, with D possibly being TRBD2 (6 bases). CDR3 length: 15 amino acids. CDR1 is SGDLS and CDR2 is YYNGEE in the germline V gene. V dropped 3 bases and J dropped 4 bases, with 15 bases sitting between them. The chain's CDR3 is CASSARLGGADTQYF. The DNA of the CDR3 is TGTGCCAGCAGCGCTCGACTAGGAGGGGCAGATACGCAGTATTTT.

The rearrangement joins TRBV19 to TRBJ1-5; D remains ambiguous. V lost 3 bases and J lost 0, with 18 bases in between. The CDR3 runs 18 residues. Germline CDR1 reads LNHDA; CDR2 reads SQIVND (reference sequence). The CDR3 loop reads CASSILSPGPISNQPQHF. The CDR3 DNA reads as TGTGCCAGTAGTATCCTTTCTCCAGGTCCCATTAGCAATCAGCCCCAGCATTTT.

The chain couples TRBV11-3 to TRBJ1-6; D is unclear. Trimming shortened V by 0 bases and J by 10 bases, and 4 bases separated the two germline ends. This CDR3 region has 12 residues. Germline V gene lookup returns CDR1 SGHNT and CDR2 YENEEA. This CDR3 is CASSLDRSPLHF. The CDR3 region has the DNA TGTGCCAGCAGCTTAGATAGATCACCCCTCCACTTT.

The V and J genes are TRBV6-5 and TRBJ2-1; maybe TRBD2 (6 bases). The CDR3 has 14 residues. Trimming pared 2 bases from V and 8 bases from J, leaving 13 bases between. The germline gives CDR1 MNHEY, CDR2 SVGAGI. CDR3 residues: CASSYRAGSDEQFF. The CDR3 DNA is TGTGCCAGCAGTTACAGGGCGGGATCAGATGAGCAGTTCTTC.